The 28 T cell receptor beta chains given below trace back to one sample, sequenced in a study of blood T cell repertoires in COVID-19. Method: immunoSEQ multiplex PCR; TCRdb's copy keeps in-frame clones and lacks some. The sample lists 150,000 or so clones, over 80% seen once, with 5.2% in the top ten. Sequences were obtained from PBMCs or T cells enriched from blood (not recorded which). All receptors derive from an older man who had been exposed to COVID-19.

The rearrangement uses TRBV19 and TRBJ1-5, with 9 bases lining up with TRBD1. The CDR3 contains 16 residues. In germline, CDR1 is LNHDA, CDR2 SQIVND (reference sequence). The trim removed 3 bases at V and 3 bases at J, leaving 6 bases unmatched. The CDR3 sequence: CASSILQGANNQPQHF. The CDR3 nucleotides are TGTGCCAGTAGTATCCTACAGGGGGCCAACAATCAGCCCCAGCATTTT.

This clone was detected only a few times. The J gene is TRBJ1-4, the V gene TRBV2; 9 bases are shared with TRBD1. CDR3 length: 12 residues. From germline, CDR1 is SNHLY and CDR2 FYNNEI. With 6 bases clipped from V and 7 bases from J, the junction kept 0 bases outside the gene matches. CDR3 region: CASRGQGEKLFF. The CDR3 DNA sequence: TGTGCCAGCAGGGGACAGGGTGAAAAACTGTTTTTT.

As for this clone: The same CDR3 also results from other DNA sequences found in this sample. The CDR3 reads CASSQDPGNTIYF. The CDR3 DNA follows: TGCGCCAGCAGCCAAGACCCGGGAAACACCATATATTTT. V and J are TRBV4-3 and TRBJ1-3; D remains unclear. This CDR3 has 13 residues. Germline values: CDR1 LGHNA, CDR2 YSLEER. V was cut by 0 bases and J by 4 bases, with 4 bases left in between.

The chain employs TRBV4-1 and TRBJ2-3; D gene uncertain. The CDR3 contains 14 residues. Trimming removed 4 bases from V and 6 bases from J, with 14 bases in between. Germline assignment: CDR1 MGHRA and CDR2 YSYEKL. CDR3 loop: CASSPRSPPDTQYF. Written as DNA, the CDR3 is TGCGCCAGCAGCCCTCGGTCACCCCCGGATACGCAGTATTTT.

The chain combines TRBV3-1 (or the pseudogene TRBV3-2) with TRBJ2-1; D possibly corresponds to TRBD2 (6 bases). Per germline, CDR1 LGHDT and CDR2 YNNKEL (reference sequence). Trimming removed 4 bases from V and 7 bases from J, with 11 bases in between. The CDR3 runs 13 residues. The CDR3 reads CASSRLDANEQFF. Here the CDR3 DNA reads TGTGCCAGCAGCCGACTAGATGCAAATGAGCAGTTCTTC.

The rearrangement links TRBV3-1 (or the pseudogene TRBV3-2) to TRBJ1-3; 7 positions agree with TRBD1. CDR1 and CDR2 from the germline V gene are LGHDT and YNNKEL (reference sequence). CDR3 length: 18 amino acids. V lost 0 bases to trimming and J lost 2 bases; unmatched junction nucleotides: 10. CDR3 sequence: CASSQDSKPGQAGNTIYF. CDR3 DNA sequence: TGTGCCAGCAGCCAAGATTCCAAACCAGGACAGGCTGGAAACACCATATATTTT.

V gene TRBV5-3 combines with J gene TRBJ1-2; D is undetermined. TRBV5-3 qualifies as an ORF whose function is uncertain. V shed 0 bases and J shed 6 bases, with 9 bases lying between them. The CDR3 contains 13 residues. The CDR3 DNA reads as TGTGCCAGAAGCTTGGTGGGCGAACATGGCTACACCTTC. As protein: CARSLVGEHGYTF.

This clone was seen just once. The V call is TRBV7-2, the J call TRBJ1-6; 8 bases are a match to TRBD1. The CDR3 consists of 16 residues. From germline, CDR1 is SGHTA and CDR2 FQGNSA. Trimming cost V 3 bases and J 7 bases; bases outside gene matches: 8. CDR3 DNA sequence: TGTGCCAGCAGCTTCCATCGCGGGACAGGCAATTCACCCCTCCACTTT. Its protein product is CASSFHRGTGNSPLHF. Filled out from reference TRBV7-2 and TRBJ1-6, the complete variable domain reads GAGVSQSPSNKVTEKGKDVELRCDPISGHTALYWYRQSLGQGLEFLIYFQGNSAPDKSGLPSDRFSAERTGGSVSTLTIQRTQQEDSAVYLCASSFHRGTGNSPLHFGNGTRLTVT.

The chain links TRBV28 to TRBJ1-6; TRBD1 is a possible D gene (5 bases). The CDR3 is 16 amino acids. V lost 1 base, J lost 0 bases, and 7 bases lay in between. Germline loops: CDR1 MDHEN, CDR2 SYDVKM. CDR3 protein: CASSLLGRSYNSPLHF. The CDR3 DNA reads TGTGCCAGCAGTTTATTGGGGCGCTCCTATAATTCACCCCTCCACTTT. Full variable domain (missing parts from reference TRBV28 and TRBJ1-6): DVKVTQSSRYLVKRTGEKVFLECVQDMDHENMFWYRQDPGLGLRLIYFSYDVKMKEKGDIPEGYSVSREKKERFSLILESASTNQTSMYLCASSLLGRSYNSPLHFGNGTRLTVT.

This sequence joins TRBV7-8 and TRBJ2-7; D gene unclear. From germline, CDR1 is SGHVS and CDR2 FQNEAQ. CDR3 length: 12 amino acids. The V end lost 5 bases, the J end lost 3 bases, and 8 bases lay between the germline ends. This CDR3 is CASSRDGYEQYF. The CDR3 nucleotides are TGTGCCAGCAGCCGAGACGGCTACGAGCAGTACTTC.

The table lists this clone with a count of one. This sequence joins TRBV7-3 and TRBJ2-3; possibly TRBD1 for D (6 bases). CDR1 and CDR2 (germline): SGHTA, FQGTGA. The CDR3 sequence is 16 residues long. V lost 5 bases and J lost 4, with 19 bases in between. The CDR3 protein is CASSHLPDRLPDTQYF. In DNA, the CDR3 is TGTGCCAGCAGCCATCTCCCGGACAGACTACCAGATACGCAGTATTTT. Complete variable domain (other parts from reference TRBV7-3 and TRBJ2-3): GAGVSQTPSNKVTEKGKYVELRCDPISGHTALYWYRQSLGQGPEFLIYFQGTGAADDSGLPNDRFFAVRPEGSVSTLKIQRTERGDSAVYLCASSHLPDRLPDTQYFGPGTRLTVL.

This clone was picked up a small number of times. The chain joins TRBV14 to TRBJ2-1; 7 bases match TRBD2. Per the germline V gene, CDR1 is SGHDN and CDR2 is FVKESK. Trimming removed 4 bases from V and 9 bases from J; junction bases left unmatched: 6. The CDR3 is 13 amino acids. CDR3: CASSLRVAGEQFF. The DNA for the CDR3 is TGTGCCAGCAGCCTAAGAGTAGCGGGTGAGCAGTTCTTC.

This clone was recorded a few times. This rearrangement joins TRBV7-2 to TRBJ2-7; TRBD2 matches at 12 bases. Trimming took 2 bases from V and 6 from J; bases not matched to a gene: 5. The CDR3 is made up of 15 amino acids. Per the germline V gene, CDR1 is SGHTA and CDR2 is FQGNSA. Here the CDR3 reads CASSLSLAGGAEQYF. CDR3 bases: TGTGCCAGCAGCTTAAGTCTAGCGGGAGGGGCCGAGCAGTACTTC.

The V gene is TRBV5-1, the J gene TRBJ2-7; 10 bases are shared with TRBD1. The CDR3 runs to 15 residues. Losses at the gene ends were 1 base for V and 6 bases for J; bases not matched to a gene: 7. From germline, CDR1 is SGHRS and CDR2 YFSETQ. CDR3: CASSLTGTGVGEQYF. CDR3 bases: TGCGCCAGCAGCTTGACGGGGACAGGGGTCGGCGAGCAGTACTTC.

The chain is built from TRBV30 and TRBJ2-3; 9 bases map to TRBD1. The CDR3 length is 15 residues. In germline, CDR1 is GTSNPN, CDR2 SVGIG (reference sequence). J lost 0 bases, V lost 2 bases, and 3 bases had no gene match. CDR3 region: CAWSSTGGSTDTQYF. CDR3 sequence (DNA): TGTGCCTGGAGTTCGACAGGGGGAAGCACAGATACGCAGTATTTT.

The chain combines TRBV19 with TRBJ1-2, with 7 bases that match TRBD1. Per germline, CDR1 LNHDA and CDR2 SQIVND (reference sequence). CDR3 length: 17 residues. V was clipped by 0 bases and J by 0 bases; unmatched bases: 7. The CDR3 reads CASSIEYGTASNYGYTF. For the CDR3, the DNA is TGTGCCAGTAGTATAGAATACGGGACAGCTTCTAACTATGGCTACACCTTC.

CDR3 protein: CASSLQGGFLSGANVLTF. DNA for the CDR3: TGTGCCAGCAGCTTACAGGGGGGATTCCTCTCTGGGGCCAACGTCCTGACTTTC. The rearrangement joins TRBV5-6 to TRBJ2-6, with 8 bases identical to TRBD1. Germline V gene sequence: CDR1 SGHDT, CDR2 YYEEEE. Trimming removed 2 bases from V and 0 bases from J; junction bases left unmatched: 7. This CDR3 contains 18 residues.

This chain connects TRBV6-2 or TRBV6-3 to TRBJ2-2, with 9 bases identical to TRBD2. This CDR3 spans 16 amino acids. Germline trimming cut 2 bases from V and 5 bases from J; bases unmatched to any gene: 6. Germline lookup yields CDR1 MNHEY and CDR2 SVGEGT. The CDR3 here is CASSYAGGPRTGELFF. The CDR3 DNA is TGTGCCAGCAGTTACGCGGGAGGGCCGAGGACCGGGGAGCTGTTTTTT.

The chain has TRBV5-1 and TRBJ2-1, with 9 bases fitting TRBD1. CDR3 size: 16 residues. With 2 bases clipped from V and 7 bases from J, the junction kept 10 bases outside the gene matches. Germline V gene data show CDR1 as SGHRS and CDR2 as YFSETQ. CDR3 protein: CASSFLTGGVGNEQFF. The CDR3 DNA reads TGCGCCAGCAGCTTTCTAACAGGGGGCGTAGGAAATGAGCAGTTCTTC. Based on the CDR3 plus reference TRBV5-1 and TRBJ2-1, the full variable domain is KAGVTQTPRYLIKTRGQQVTLSCSPISGHRSVSWYQQTPGQGLQFLFEYFSETQRNKGNFPGRFSGRQFSNSRSEMNVSTLELGDSALYLCASSFLTGGVGNEQFFGPGTRLTVL.

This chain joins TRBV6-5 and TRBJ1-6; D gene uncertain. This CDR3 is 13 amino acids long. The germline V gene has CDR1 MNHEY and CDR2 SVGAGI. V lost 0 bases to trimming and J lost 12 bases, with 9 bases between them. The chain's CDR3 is CASSYSNRGPLHF. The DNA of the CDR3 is TGTGCCAGCAGTTACTCGAACCGAGGACCCCTCCACTTT.

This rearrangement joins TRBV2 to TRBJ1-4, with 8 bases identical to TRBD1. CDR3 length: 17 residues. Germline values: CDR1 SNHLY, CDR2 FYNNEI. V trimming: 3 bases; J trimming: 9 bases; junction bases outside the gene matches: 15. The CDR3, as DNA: TGTGCCAGCAGTGATCCCCTAAGGACAGGGAATAACAAAAAACTGTTTTTT. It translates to CASSDPLRTGNNKKLFF. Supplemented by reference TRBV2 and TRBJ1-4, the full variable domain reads EPEVTQTPSHQVTQMGQEVILRCVPISNHLYFYWYRQILGQKVEFLVSFYNNEISEKSEIFDDQFSVERPDGSNFTLKIRSTKLEDSAMYFCASSDPLRTGNNKKLFFGSGTQLSVL.

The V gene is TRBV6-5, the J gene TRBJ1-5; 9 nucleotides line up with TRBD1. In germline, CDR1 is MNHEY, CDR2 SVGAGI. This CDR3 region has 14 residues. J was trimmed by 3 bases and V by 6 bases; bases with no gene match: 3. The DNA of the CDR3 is TGTGCCAGCAGAGGACAGGGGTTCAATCAGCCCCAGCATTTT. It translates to CASRGQGFNQPQHF.

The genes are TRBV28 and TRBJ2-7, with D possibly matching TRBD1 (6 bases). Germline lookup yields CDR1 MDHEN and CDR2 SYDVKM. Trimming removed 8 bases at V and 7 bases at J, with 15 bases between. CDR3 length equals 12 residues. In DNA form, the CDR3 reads TGTGCCAGCCGGTCAGGGGCGAGGGAGCAGTACTTC. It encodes CASRSGAREQYF.

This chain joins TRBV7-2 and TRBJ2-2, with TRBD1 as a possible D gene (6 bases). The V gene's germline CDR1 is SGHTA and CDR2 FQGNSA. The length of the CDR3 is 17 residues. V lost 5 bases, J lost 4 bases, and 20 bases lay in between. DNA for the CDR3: TGTGCCAGCAGCAAAGAAGGACAGAAAGTCAGCACCGGGGAGCTGTTTTTT. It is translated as CASSKEGQKVSTGELFF.

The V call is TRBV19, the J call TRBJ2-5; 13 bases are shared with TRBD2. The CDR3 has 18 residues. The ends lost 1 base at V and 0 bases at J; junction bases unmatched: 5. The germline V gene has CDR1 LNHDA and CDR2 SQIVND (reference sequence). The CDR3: CASSIGLAGGTNQETQYF. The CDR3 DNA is TGTGCCAGTAGTATAGGACTAGCGGGGGGAACGAACCAAGAGACCCAGTACTTC.

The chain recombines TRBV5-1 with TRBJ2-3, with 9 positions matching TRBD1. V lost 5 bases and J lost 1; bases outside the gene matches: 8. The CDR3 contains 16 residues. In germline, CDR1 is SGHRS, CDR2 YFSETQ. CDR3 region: CASRAKQGARTDTQYF. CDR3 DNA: TGCGCCAGCAGAGCTAAACAGGGGGCCCGCACAGATACGCAGTATTTT.

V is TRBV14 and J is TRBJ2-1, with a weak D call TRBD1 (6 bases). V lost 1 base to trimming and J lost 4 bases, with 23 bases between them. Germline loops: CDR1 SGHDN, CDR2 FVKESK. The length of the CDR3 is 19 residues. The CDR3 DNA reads TGTGCCAGCAGCCAAGTCTGGCTCAACAGGGAGCTTGAGTACAATGAGCAGTTCTTC. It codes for CASSQVWLNRELEYNEQFF.

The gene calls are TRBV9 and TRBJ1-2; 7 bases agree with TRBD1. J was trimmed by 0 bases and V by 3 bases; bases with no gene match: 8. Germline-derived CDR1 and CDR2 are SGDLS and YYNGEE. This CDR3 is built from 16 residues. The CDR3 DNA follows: TGTGCCAGCAGCGAGGGGACAGCCATTACTAACTATGGCTACACCTTC. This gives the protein CASSEGTAITNYGYTF.